This T cell receptor beta chain was profiled in a study of radiation and T cells in renal cell carcinoma. Time point of the sample: blood 4 weeks post-SBRT, at nephrectomy. Treatment: 15 Gy SBRT to primary tumor, nephrectomy 4 weeks later. Data came from immunoSEQ multiplex PCR; TCRdb stores just in-frame clones and leaves some out. The sample contains around 140,000 clones, approximately 86% of which appear only once. Germline values: CDR1 MNHNS, CDR2 SASEGT. The ends were cut back, 8 bases at V and 6 bases at J, with 17 bases in the middle. CDR3 length: 14 residues. The V gene is TRBV6-1, the J gene TRBJ2-1; D might be TRBD1 or TRBD2, each matching 5 bases. This sequence originates from a woman aged 50 to 60 with renal cell carcinoma. The specimen was blood, collected from a patient whose treatment included radiotherapy and nephrectomy. CDR3 nucleotide sequence: TGTGCCAGCTCAAAGTGGGGGAGCGGCAATGAGCAGTTCTTC. This gives the protein CASSKWGSGNEQFF.